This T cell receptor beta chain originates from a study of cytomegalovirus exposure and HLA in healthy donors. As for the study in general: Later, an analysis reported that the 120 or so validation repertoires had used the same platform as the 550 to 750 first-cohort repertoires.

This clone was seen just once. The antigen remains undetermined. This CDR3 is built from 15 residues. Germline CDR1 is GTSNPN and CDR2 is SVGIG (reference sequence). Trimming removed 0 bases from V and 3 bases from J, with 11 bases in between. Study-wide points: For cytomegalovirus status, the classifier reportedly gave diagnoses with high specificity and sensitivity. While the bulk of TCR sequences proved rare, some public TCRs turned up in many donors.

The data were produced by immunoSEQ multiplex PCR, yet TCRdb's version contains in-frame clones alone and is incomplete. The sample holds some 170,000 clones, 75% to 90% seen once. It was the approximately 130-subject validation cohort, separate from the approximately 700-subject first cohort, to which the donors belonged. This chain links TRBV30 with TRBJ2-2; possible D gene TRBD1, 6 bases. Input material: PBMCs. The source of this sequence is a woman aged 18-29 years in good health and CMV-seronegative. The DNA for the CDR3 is TGTGCCTGGAGTGTACAGGGCTTGGACACCGGGGAGCTGTTTTTT. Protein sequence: CAWSVQGLDTGELFF.